The rows below give T cell receptor beta chains drawn from one sample of a study of shared clonotypes between healthy human individuals. The repertoire was sequenced with immunoSEQ multiplex PCR; TCRdb's copy has only in-frame clones and lacks some. This sample has about 2 million clones, with 90% to 95% found just once. What was sequenced was naive CD4+ T cells sorted from blood. The receptors stem from a man between 18 and 35 years old in good health. CDR3s leave out the opening cysteine and the closing phenylalanine or tryptophan. Size values are once, few and many counts, or a class for expanded clones, and some rows have none.

j_call | v_call | clone_size | cdr3_aa
TRBJ2-7 | TRBV6-1 | - | ASSEAGQVRSYEQY
TRBJ1-1 | TRBV18 | - | ASSPSQNTEAF
TRBJ1-3 | TRBV4-3 | - | ASSQVFGGPGNTIY
TRBJ2-3 | TRBV5-1 | - | ASSLERGTDTQY
TRBJ1-2 | TRBV28 | - | ASSLSQSGYT
TRBJ2-7 | TRBV28 | - | ASSRRQGSTPYEQY
TRBJ1-2 | TRBV27 | - | ASRSETGDYGYT
TRBJ2-5 | TRBV2 | - | ASSESRQGKETQY
TRBJ2-1 | TRBV9 | - | ASSVGSGQGNNEQF
TRBJ1-5 | TRBV7-2 | - | ASSPSQGAQPQH
TRBJ2-3 | TRBV28 | - | ASSAPVGVGTVLGTQY
TRBJ2-7 | TRBV11-2 | - | ASGLLQGAVYEQY
TRBJ2-7 | TRBV7-2 | - | ASSLVMASGSRNEQY
TRBJ1-2 | TRBV5-4 | - | ASSLAGGRIYGYT
TRBJ2-5 | TRBV6-5 | - | ASSTPGTETQY
TRBJ1-5 | TRBV9 | - | ASSPHEGDQPQH
TRBJ1-1 | TRBV11-2 | - | ASSLDLSGSGYTEAF
TRBJ2-5 | TRBV7-2 | once | ASSLVSGSETQY
TRBJ1-2 | TRBV6-1 | - | ASSEATTLALGYT
TRBJ1-2 | TRBV28 | - | ASSSDGEGNYGYT
TRBJ2-3 | TRBV10-3 | - | AISVQASTDTQY
TRBJ2-7 | TRBV5-1 | - | ASSLDRTSGPSYEQY
TRBJ2-3 | TRBV7-2 | - | ASSLVGRGQGASNTQY
TRBJ1-1 | TRBV29-1 | - | SVKGTFPNTEAF
TRBJ2-7 | TRBV10-3 | - | AISDQSSYEQY
TRBJ1-2 | TRBV7-8 | - | ASSSPPDGNYGYT
TRBJ1-2 | TRBV7-2 | - | ASSPTPESNYGYT
TRBJ2-2 | TRBV18 | - | ASSVVPGLAGAGELF